This TCR beta chain was sequenced for a study of neurological immune-mediated disorders. Time point indicated: technical triplicate 3. For sorted libraries, the input was around 1 million CD4+ or CD8+ T cells. Study results and caveats: Multiple sclerosis patients had less TCR clonal expansion than even healthy controls, unlike HTLV-1-associated myelopathy.

This clonotype was detected ten times or more. What it binds is not known. The CDR3 has 13 amino acids. Germline V gives CDR1 MNHNY, CDR2 SVGAGI (reference sequence). V lost 2 bases and J lost 7; bases outside the gene matches: 3. The cDNA came from 5'RACE, which used 10-nucleotide random UMIs. MiXCR, run by TCRdb on the 5' RACE reads, gives a single entry per CDR3 protein. The repertoire has about 31,000 distinct CDR3 sequences, approximately 15% of them found once; the top ten carry about 5%. The sequenced sample consisted of CD4+ T cells from blood. The receptor's source is a female donor with HTLV-1-associated myelopathy (HAM/TSP). J is TRBJ1-1 and V is TRBV6-6; 8 nucleotides agree with TRBD1. CDR3 bases: TGTGCCAGCAGTTACGGGGGACAGGTTGAAGCTTTCTTT. Protein sequence: CASSYGGQVEAFF.